This T cell receptor (beta chain) was captured in a study of blood T cell repertoires in COVID-19. At the level of the study: COVID-19 samples, acute and convalescent, were from the United States, Italy and Spain. PBMCs, B-cell-depleted T cells, or T cells were the source of the cDNA or gDNA that made up the material.

V lost 8 bases and J 3 bases, leaving 23 bases between the germline ends. Germline V gene sequence: CDR1 MNHNY, CDR2 SVGAGI (reference sequence). The CDR3 has 17 residues. Original analysis: Amplified reference gene primers provided the basis for estimating nucleated cell counts. Repertoires were generated with immunoSEQ multiplex PCR, while TCRdb's copy carries only in-frame clones and drops some. V and J calls and clone size come straight from that table; D and trimming were deduced from the DNA. The sample includes fewer than 250,000 clones, around four fifths of them seen just once. The origin of this receptor is a human donor in a cohort sampled during active COVID-19. What was sequenced was peripheral blood. V usage is TRBV6-6 and J usage is TRBJ1-5; possibly TRBD1 for D (5 bases). This chain's CDR3 is CASGRGGEIMNNQPQHF. In DNA, the CDR3 is TGTGCCAGCGGTCGGGGGGGTGAGATTATGAACAATCAGCCCCAGCATTTT.